This T cell receptor (beta chain) appears in the sequencing data of a study of T cell responses to AZD1222 COVID-19 vaccine (dated by TCRdb to about 2021). In terms of the full investigation: A total of just over 230 trial participants underwent TCR sequencing, of whom some 210 received two doses of AZD1222 and some 26 received two doses of the MenACWY control vaccine. Trial participants were enrolled into age subgroups of 18-55, 56-69 and 70-plus years, which contained about 150, 27 and 61 TCR-sequenced participants, respectively. Overall study outcomes, separate from this receptor: In the small 56-69-year group, the increase in depth fell short of significance, most likely because of low power. Nearly half of unique spike-specific TCRs reportedly recognized epitopes outside regions mutated in the B.1.351 and B.1.1.7 variants. Conclusions about previously exposed vaccinees are limited, since just a handful of AZD1222 recipients were seropositive for SARS-CoV-2 at baseline. Because no samples from the day 14 peak response were available, repertoires could be characterized only after the peak T cell response. The vaccine-associated CD4 TCRs covered the entire spike protein, and the dominant responses fell in regions 160-218 and 743-854. A significant rise in spike-specific TCR breadth and depth was observed after two AZD1222 doses relative to day 0 and relative to MenACWY recipients. Participants were mostly white British, with more females than males. The authors suggested clonal diversity may have been underestimated.

Trimming takes 5 bases from V and 0 bases from J, and the germline ends sit 12 bases apart. There are 15 amino acids in the CDR3, from cysteine to phenylalanine inclusive. Just CDR3 DNA is preserved here, 45 bases in frame from base 1. CDR1 and CDR2 are drawn from the germline V gene (reference sequence): LNHDA, SQIVND. The time point label corresponds to: baseline before first vaccination. The sample's treatment or condition label, in plain terms: meningococcal conjugate vaccine given as trial control. Samples from vaccinated people were obtained from the UK trials COV001 and COV002, which included a single-blind randomized controlled phase 2/3 trial of AZD1222 (ChAdOx1 nCoV-19) in healthy adults. For TCRbeta chain sequencing, PBMC samples were collected from trial participants at day 0 and at day 28 after the second dose. In regard to this clone: This clone's antigen is unknown. Nothing much larger sits one base from this clone, and base qualities are not available.

The CDR3 regions of human TCRbeta chains were subjected to immunosequencing. In the source study's methods: Repertoire TCRs were matched against a reference library of SARS-CoV-2-specific TCRs generated with the MIRA antigen-specificity platform. Breadth meant the fraction of unique TCRs that were SARS-CoV-2-associated, whereas depth meant the fraction of total T cells that were SARS-CoV-2-associated. Using the MIRA data, each spike-specific TCR was assigned both to the spike region to which the TCR was reactive and to a CD4 or CD8 class. Log10-transformed breadth and depth values were compared by one-way ANOVA with Sidak's multiple comparisons tests. TCRdb obtained this table from immuneACCESS and retained in-frame rearrangements with V and J assigned. These tables miss some clones; where compared with another copy, unresolved V genes account for less than half of the shortfall, and the remainder is unexplained. V, J and clone size were drawn from that table, and D and trimming were deduced from the DNA. Present in this sample are some 120,000 clones, 88% of which were seen just once. Clones ranked in the top ten supply around a sixth of the sample.

The receptor comes from an adult in good health. The sequence links TRBV19 to TRBJ2-3; the D gene is perhaps TRBD2, on 6 matching bases. The input for sequencing was peripheral blood, taken on day 0 of MenACWY control vaccination. The CDR3 here reads CASSYAGSSTDTQYF. The sequenced DNA: TGTGCCAGTAGTTACGCGGGGTCTAGCACAGATACGCAGTATTTT.